This T cell receptor (beta chain) was identified in a study of cytomegalovirus exposure and HLA in healthy donors. Looked up from germline, CDR1 is SGHRS and CDR2 is YFSETQ. This CDR3 contains 16 residues. V was cut by 2 bases and J by 1 base, with 15 bases left in between. TCRdb's copy holds only in-frame clones and misses some; the assay was immunoSEQ multiplex PCR. The data contain approximately 220,000 clones, roughly 83% of them singletons. This TCR came from a woman in her thirties in good health and CMV-seropositive. The chain uses TRBV5-1 and TRBJ2-5; D gene uncertain. The sequenced sample was PBMCs. The CDR3 nucleotides are TGCGCCAGCAGCTTAAGACGCCAGGCGCCCCAAGAGACCCAGTACTTC. It specifies CASSLRRQAPQETQYF. The variable domain in full, with the rest retrieved from reference TRBV5-1 and TRBJ2-5, is KAGVTQTPRYLIKTRGQQVTLSCSPISGHRSVSWYQQTPGQGLQFLFEYFSETQRNKGNFPGRFSGRQFSNSRSEMNVSTLELGDSALYLCASSLRRQAPQETQYFGPGTRLLVL.